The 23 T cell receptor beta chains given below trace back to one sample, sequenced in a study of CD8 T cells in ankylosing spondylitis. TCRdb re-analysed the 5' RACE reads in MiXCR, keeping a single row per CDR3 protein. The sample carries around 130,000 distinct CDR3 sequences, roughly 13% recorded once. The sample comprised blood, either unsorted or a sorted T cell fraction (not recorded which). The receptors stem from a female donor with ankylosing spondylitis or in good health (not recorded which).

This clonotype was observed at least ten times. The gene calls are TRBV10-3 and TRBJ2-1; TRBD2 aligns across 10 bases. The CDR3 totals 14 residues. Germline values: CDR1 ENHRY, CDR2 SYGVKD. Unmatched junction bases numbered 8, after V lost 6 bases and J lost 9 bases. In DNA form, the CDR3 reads TGTGCCATCAGAGGGCTAGCGGGGGATGGTGAGCAGTTCTTC. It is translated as CAIRGLAGDGEQFF.

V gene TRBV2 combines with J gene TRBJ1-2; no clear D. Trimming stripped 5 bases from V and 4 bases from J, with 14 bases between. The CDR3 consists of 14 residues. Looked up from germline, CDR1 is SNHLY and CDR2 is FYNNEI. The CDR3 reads CASSRQVSGYGYTF. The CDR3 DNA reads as TGTGCCAGCAGTCGACAAGTCTCGGGCTATGGCTACACCTTC.

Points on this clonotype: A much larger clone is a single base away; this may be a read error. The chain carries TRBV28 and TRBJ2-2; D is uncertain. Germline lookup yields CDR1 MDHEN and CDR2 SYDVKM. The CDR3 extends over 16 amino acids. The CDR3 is CVSSSYRFVNTGELFF. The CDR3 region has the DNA TGTGTCAGCAGTTCGTACCGCTTTGTGAACACCGGGGAGCTGTTTTTT.

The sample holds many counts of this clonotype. CDR3 region: CASSPGFYEQYF. CDR3 bases: TGTGCCAGCAGCCCGGGTTTCTACGAGCAGTACTTC. The chain is built from TRBV3-1 and TRBJ2-7, with D uncertain. V shed 4 bases and J shed 3 bases, with 7 bases lying between them. The CDR3 totals 12 residues. Germline V gene sequence: CDR1 LGHDT, CDR2 YNNKEL (reference sequence).

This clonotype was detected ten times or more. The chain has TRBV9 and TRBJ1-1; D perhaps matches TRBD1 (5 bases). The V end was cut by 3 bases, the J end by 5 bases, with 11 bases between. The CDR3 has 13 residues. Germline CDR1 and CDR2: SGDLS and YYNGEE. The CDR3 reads CASSGAGLTEAFF. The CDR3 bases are TGTGCCAGCAGCGGGGCAGGGTTGACTGAAGCTTTCTTT.

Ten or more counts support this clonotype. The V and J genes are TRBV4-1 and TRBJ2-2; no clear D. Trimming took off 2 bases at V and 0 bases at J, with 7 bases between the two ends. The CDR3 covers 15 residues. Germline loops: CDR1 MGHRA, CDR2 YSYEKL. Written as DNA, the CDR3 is TGCGCCAGCAGCCAATTGCGGACGAACACCGGGGAGCTGTTTTTT. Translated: CASSQLRTNTGELFF.

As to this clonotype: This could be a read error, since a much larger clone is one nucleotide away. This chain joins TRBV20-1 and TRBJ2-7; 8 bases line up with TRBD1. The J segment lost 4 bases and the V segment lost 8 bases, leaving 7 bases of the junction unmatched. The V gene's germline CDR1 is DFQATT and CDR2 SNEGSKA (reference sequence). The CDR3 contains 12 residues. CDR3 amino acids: CSTTGGDYEQYF. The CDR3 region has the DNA TGCAGTACTACAGGGGGAGATTACGAGCAGTACTTC.

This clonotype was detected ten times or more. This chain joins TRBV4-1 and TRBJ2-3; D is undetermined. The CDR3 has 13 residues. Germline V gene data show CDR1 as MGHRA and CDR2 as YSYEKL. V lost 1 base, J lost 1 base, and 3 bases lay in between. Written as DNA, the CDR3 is TGCGCCAGCAGCCAAGTAGGCACAGATACGCAGTATTTT. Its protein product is CASSQVGTDTQYF.

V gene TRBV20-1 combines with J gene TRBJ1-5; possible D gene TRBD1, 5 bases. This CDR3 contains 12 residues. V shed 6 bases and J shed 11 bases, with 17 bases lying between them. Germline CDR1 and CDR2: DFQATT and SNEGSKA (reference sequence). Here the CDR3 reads CSARLLGEAQHF. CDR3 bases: TGCAGTGCCAGACTCTTGGGGGAAGCCCAGCATTTT.

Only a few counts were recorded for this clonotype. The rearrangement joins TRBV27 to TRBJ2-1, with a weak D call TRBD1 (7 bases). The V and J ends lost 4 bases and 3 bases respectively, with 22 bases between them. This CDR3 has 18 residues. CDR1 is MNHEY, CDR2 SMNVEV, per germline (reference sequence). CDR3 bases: TGTGCCAGCAGTTATTTAGAAGGAGGGACAGAGCTCTACAATGAGCAGTTCTTC. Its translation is CASSYLEGGTELYNEQFF.

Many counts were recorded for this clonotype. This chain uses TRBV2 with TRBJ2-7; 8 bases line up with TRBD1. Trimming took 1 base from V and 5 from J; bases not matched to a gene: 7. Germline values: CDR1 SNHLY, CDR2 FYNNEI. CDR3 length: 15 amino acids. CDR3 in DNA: TGTGCCAGCAGTGAAGGGGACAGGAGGCCTAACGAGCAGTACTTC. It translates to CASSEGDRRPNEQYF. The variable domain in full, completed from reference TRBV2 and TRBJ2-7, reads EPEVTQTPSHQVTQMGQEVILRCVPISNHLYFYWYRQILGQKVEFLVSFYNNEISEKSEIFDDQFSVERPDGSNFTLKIRSTKLEDSAMYFCASSEGDRRPNEQYFGPGTRLTVT.

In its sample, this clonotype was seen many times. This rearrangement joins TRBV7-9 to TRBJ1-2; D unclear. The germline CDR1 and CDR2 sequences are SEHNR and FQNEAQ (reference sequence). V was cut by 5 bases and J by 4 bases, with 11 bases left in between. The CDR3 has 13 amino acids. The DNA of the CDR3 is TGTGCCAGCAGCCCTCTACGACTCTATGGCTACACCTTC. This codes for CASSPLRLYGYTF.

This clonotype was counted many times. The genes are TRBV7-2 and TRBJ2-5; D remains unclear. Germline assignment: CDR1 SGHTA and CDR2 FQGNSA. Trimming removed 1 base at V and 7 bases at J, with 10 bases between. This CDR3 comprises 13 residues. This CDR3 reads CASSLVSSATQYF. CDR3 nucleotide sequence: TGTGCCAGCAGCTTAGTTTCGTCCGCGACCCAGTACTTC. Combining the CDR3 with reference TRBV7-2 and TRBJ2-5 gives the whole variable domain GAGVSQSPSNKVTEKGKDVELRCDPISGHTALYWYRQSLGQGLEFLIYFQGNSAPDKSGLPSDRFSAERTGGSVSTLTIQRTQQEDSAVYLCASSLVSSATQYFGPGTRLLVL.

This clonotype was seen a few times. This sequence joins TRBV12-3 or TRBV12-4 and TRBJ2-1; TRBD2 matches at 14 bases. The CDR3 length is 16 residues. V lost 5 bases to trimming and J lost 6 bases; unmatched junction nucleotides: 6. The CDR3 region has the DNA TGTGCCAGCAGTCCTGCGACTAGCGGGGGGGGCAATGAGCAGTTCTTC. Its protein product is CASSPATSGGGNEQFF.

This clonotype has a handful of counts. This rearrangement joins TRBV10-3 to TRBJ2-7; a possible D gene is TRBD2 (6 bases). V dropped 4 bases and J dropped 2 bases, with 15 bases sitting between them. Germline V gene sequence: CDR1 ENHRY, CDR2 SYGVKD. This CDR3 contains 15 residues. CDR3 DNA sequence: TGTGCCATCAGTGGAGAGACTAGTTTCGCCTACGAGCAGTACTTC. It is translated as CAISGETSFAYEQYF.

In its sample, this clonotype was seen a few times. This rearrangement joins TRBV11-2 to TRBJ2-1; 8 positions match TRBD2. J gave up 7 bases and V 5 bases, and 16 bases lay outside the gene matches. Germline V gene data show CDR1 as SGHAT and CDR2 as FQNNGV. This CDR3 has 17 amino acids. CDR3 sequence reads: CASSPPEREIGLNEQFF. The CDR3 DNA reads TGTGCCAGCAGCCCCCCGGAGCGGGAGATCGGTTTGAATGAGCAGTTCTTC.

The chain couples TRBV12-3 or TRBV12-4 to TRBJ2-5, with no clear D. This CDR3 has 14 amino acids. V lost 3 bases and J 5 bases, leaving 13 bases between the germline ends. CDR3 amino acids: CASSFLPRTETQYF. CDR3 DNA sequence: TGTGCCAGCAGTTTCTTACCCAGGACGGAGACCCAGTACTTC.

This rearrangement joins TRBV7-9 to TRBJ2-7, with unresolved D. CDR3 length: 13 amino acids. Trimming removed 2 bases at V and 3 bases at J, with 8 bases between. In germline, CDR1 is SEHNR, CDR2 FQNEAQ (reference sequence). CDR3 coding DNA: TGTGCCAGCAGCTTAAATAGTCTCTACGAGCAGTACTTC. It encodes CASSLNSLYEQYF.

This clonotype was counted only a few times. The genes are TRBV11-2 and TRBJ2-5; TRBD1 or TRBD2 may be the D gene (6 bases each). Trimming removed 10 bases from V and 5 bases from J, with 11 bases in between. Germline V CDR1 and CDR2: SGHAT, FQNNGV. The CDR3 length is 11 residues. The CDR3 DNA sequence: TGTGCCACTCAAGGGGGGGAGACCCAGTACTTC. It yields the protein CATQGGETQYF. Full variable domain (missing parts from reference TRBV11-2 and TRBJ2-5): EAGVAQSPRYKIIEKRQSVAFWCNPISGHATLYWYQQILGQGPKLLIQFQNNGVVDDSQLPKDRFSAERLKGVDSTLKIQPAKLEDSAVYLCATQGGETQYFGPGTRLLVL.

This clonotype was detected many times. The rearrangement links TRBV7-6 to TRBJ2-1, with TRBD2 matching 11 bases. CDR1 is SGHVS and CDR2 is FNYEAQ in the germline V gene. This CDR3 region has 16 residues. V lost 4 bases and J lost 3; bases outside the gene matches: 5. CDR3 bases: TGTGCCAGCAGCTCACGACTAGCGGGGATCTACAATGAGCAGTTCTTC. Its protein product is CASSSRLAGIYNEQFF.

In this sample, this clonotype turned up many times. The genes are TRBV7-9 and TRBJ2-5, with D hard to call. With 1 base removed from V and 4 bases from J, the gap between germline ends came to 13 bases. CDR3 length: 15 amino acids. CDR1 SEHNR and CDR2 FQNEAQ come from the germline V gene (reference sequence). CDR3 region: CASSLEGHVGETQYF. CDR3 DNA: TGTGCCAGCAGCTTAGAGGGTCATGTTGGAGAGACCCAGTACTTC.

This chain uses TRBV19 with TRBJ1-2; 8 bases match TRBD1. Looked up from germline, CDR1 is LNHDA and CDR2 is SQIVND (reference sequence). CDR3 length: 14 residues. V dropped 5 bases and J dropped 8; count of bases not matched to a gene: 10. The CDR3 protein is CASSADRDWNGYTF. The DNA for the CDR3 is TGTGCCAGTAGTGCGGACAGGGATTGGAACGGCTACACCTTC.

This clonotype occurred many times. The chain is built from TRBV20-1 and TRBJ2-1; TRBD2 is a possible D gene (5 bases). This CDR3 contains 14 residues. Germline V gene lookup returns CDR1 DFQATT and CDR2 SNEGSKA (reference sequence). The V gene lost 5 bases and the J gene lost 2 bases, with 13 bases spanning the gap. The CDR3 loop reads CSAPFLATYNEQFF. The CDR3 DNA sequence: TGCAGTGCTCCTTTCCTAGCTACCTACAATGAGCAGTTCTTC.